This TCR beta chain was sequenced for a study of T-cell memory formation after mild COVID-19. MiXCR, applied by TCRdb to the 5' RACE reads, yields one record per CDR3 protein. The table records 310,000 or so distinct CDR3 sequences, more than 15% of them present only once. The CDR3 runs 13 residues. CDR1 SGHTA and CDR2 FQGNSA come from the germline V gene. The V end was cut by 2 bases, the J end by 11 bases, with 13 bases between. Sample: PBMCs or a T cell subset sorted from them (not recorded which). The V gene is TRBV7-2, the J gene TRBJ2-4; D gene unclear. This TCR came from a man between 18 and 29 years old who had mild COVID-19 (a few samples of this study predate the infection). Cell type and time point are not known. The CDR3, as DNA: TGTGCCAGCAGCTTAAGGCAAGAGAGATTTCAGTACTTC. Its protein product is CASSLRQERFQYF.